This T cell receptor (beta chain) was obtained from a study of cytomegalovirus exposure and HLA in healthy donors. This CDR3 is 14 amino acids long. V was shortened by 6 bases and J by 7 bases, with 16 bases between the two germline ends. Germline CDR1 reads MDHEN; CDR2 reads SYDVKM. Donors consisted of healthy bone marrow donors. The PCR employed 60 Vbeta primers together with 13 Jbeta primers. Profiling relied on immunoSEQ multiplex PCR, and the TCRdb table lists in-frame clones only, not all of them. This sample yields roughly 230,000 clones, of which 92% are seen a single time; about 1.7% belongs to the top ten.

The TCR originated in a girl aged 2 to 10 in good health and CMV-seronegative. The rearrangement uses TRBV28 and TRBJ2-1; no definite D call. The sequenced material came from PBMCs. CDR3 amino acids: CASSPTLVVNEQFF. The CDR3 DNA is TGTGCCAGCAGCCCTACCTTGGTAGTTAATGAGCAGTTCTTC.